The 27 T cell receptor beta chains reported below all come from one sample, sequenced in a study of blood T cell repertoires in COVID-19. Data came from immunoSEQ multiplex PCR; TCRdb stores just in-frame clones and leaves some out. The table records over 100,000 clones, more than 80% of them present only once. Sequencing input: peripheral blood. Receptors originate from a human donor in a cohort sampled during active COVID-19.

The chain uses TRBV19 and TRBJ1-3; 10 nucleotides agree with TRBD1. V lost 8 bases and J lost 0; bases outside the gene matches: 7. CDR3 length equals 16 residues. The V gene's germline CDR1 is LNHDA and CDR2 SQIVND (reference sequence). The DNA of the CDR3 is TGTGCCAGTTCCAAGGGACAGGGGATCTCTGGAAACACCATATATTTT. Protein product: CASSKGQGISGNTIYF.

The rearrangement joins TRBV28 to TRBJ1-2; D possibly corresponds to TRBD1 (5 bases). The germline V gene encodes CDR1 MDHEN and CDR2 SYDVKM. V lost 5 bases and J lost 7, with 17 bases in between. This CDR3 is built from 14 residues. The DNA for the CDR3 is TGTGCCAGCAGTCAACCTCAGGGTTTAGGTGGCTACACCTTC. Protein sequence: CASSQPQGLGGYTF.

J is TRBJ1-2 and V is TRBV29-1, with 10 bases fitting TRBD1. Germline values: CDR1 SQVTM, CDR2 ANQGSEA. This CDR3 is built from 16 residues. J was trimmed by 0 bases and V by 5 bases; bases with no gene match: 9. The chain's CDR3 is CSVYPGQGPPNYGYTF. The CDR3 DNA sequence: TGCAGCGTTTACCCGGGACAGGGGCCCCCTAACTATGGCTACACCTTC. Together with reference TRBV29-1 and TRBJ1-2, the CDR3 gives the full variable domain: SAVISQKPSRDICQRGTSLTIQCQVDSQVTMMFWYRQQPGQSLTLIATANQGSEATYESGFVIDKFPISRPNLTFSTLTVSNMSPEDSSIYLCSVYPGQGPPNYGYTFGSGTRLTVV.

To note about this clone: Other DNA variants within this sample encode the same CDR3. The chain carries TRBV5-1 and TRBJ2-4; 12 bases fit TRBD2. V lost 4 bases, J lost 1 base, and 9 bases stayed unmatched. The CDR3 runs 18 residues. Germline lookup yields CDR1 SGHRS and CDR2 YFSETQ. Here the CDR3 DNA reads TGCGCCAGCAGCCTGGGACTAGCGGGCGTGGGGGCCAAAAACATTCAGTACTTC. It encodes CASSLGLAGVGAKNIQYF.

The chain uses TRBV12-3 or TRBV12-4 and TRBJ1-4, with a possible D match to TRBD1 (6 bases). V dropped 6 bases and J dropped 11 bases, with 16 bases sitting between them. The CDR3 has 13 amino acids. In DNA form, the CDR3 reads TGTGCCAGCAGATCCGACGTAGGGGGTAAACTGTTTTTT. Translation: CASRSDVGGKLFF.

The rearrangement links TRBV28 to TRBJ2-7; 11 nucleotides match TRBD2. Germline CDR1 and CDR2: MDHEN and SYDVKM. V shed 6 bases, J shed 4 bases, and the junction held 11 bases outside the gene matches. CDR3 length equals 16 residues. This chain's CDR3 is CASSLSTSGSRYEQYF. CDR3 sequence (DNA): TGTGCCAGCAGCCTATCTACTAGCGGGAGTAGGTACGAGCAGTACTTC. The entire variable domain, with the rest obtained from reference TRBV28 and TRBJ2-7, is as follows: DVKVTQSSRYLVKRTGEKVFLECVQDMDHENMFWYRQDPGLGLRLIYFSYDVKMKEKGDIPEGYSVSREKKERFSLILESASTNQTSMYLCASSLSTSGSRYEQYFGPGTRLTVT.

This clone was counted a few times. The genes are TRBV7-2 and TRBJ2-3, with D possibly being TRBD2 (5 bases). V lost 5 bases, J lost 4 bases, and 19 bases lay in between. The CDR3 runs to 16 residues. From germline, CDR1 is SGHTA and CDR2 FQGNSA. The CDR3 nucleotides read TGTGCCAGCAGCCCTGGCCTGGGATACGGGGCAGATACGCAGTATTTT. It encodes CASSPGLGYGADTQYF.

The chain is built from TRBV5-1 and TRBJ2-2; a possible D gene is TRBD1 (6 bases). CDR1 and CDR2 (germline): SGHRS, YFSETQ. V gave up 2 bases and J gave up 3 bases, with 8 bases separating them. This CDR3 is 14 amino acids long. CDR3 region: CASSLQGDTGELFF. Written as DNA, the CDR3 is TGCGCCAGCAGCTTACAGGGCGACACCGGGGAGCTGTTTTTT.

The chain joins TRBV19 to TRBJ2-3, with a weak D call TRBD2 (6 bases). Germline CDR1 and CDR2: LNHDA and SQIVND (reference sequence). The CDR3 is made up of 15 amino acids. V lost 4 bases, J lost 4 bases, and 15 bases lay in between. The chain's CDR3 is CASSTLGEAPDTQYF. CDR3 nucleotide sequence: TGTGCCAGTAGTACTTTGGGGGAGGCCCCAGATACGCAGTATTTT.

The chain is built from TRBV20-1 and TRBJ1-4; weak D call: TRBD1 (5 bases). This CDR3 spans 13 amino acids. Germline V gene lookup returns CDR1 DFQATT and CDR2 SNEGSKA (reference sequence). The germline V and J ends were trimmed by 3 bases and 4 bases, with 9 bases remaining between them. The CDR3: CSASTQVNEKLFF. CDR3 nucleotides: TGCAGTGCTAGTACACAGGTTAATGAAAAACTGTTTTTT.

The chain couples TRBV4-1 to TRBJ2-7, with TRBD2 matching over 11 bases. Germline V CDR1 and CDR2: MGHRA, YSYEKL. With V trimmed by 4 bases and J by 3 bases, 2 bases remained unmatched. This CDR3 has 14 residues. CDR3 bases: TGCGCCAGCAGCCCGGGGACTAGCGGCTACGAGCAGTACTTC. Translating gives CASSPGTSGYEQYF.

The chain has TRBV7-9 and TRBJ2-7; 9 nucleotides agree with TRBD1. Trimming took 8 bases from V and 5 from J; bases not matched to a gene: 13. The CDR3 loop spans 15 amino acids. The germline CDR1 and CDR2 sequences are SEHNR and FQNEAQ (reference sequence). As DNA, the CDR3 is TGTGCCAGCCAGTATGGGGACAGGGCGTTAAACGAGCAGTACTTC. It codes for CASQYGDRALNEQYF.

V and J are TRBV10-1 and TRBJ1-2; 8 nucleotides align to TRBD1. Germline V CDR1 and CDR2: WNHNN, SYGVQD (reference sequence). Trimming cost V 2 bases and J 4 bases; bases outside gene matches: 12. This CDR3 is 17 amino acids long. The CDR3 sequence is CASSEGATRGLSYGYTF. CDR3 nucleotides: TGCGCCAGCAGTGAGGGAGCGACCAGGGGGCTTAGCTATGGCTACACCTTC.

The CDR3 coding sequence is TGCAGCGCTTTAACAGGGGGCTTAGCTCTGTTCTTC. Translation: CSALTGGLALFF. The chain recombines TRBV29-1 with TRBJ2-1; 9 bases map to TRBD1. This CDR3 region has 12 residues. Germline V gene sequence: CDR1 SQVTM, CDR2 ANQGSEA. Trimming took 7 bases from V and 15 from J; bases not matched to a gene: 13.

J is TRBJ2-2 and V is TRBV20-1; D unresolved. The germline V gene encodes CDR1 DFQATT and CDR2 SNEGSKA (reference sequence). This CDR3 comprises 11 residues. Trimming pared 7 bases from V and 1 base from J, leaving 4 bases between. The CDR3 nucleotides read TGCAGTGTTCGGAACACCGGGGAGCTGTTTTTT. Its protein product is CSVRNTGELFF.

The chain recombines TRBV5-5 with TRBJ2-6; D is possibly TRBD2 (5 bases). The length of the CDR3 is 14 residues. Trimming removed 4 bases at V and 4 bases at J, with 9 bases between. Germline CDR1 SGHKS, CDR2 YYEKEE (reference sequence). CDR3 in amino acids: CASSPRGGANVLTF. CDR3 nucleotide sequence: TGTGCCAGCAGCCCACGCGGGGGGGCCAACGTCCTGACTTTC.

Worth noting for this clone: Other DNA variants within this sample encode the same CDR3. The V gene is TRBV3-1 (or the pseudogene TRBV3-2), the J gene TRBJ2-3; 7 positions agree with TRBD2. This CDR3 has 13 residues. Germline V lookup: CDR1 LGHDT, CDR2 YNNKEL (reference sequence). Germline trimming cut 7 bases from V and 0 bases from J; bases unmatched to any gene: 1. The CDR3 is CASMGGSTDTQYF. For the CDR3, the DNA is TGTGCCAGCATGGGAGGGAGCACAGATACGCAGTATTTT.

The V call is TRBV7-2, the J call TRBJ1-1, with D tentatively TRBD1 (5 bases). V shed 5 bases and J shed 1 base, with 8 bases lying between them. The CDR3 spans 13 residues. CDR1 is SGHTA and CDR2 is FQGNSA in the germline V gene. CDR3 coding DNA: TGTGCCAGCAGCGGCCAGGGGAACACTGAAGCTTTCTTT. This translates into CASSGQGNTEAFF.

CDR3 sequence: CASSALPLAGGTDTQYF. As DNA, the CDR3 is TGTGCCAGCAGTGCATTACCTCTAGCGGGGGGCACAGATACGCAGTATTTT. V usage is TRBV6-1 and J usage is TRBJ2-3; 10 nucleotides agree with TRBD2. There are 17 residues in the CDR3. From germline, CDR1 is MNHNS and CDR2 SASEGT. V lost 4 bases and J lost 1; bases outside the gene matches: 8.

The chain has TRBV12-5 and TRBJ1-5; 9 bases map to TRBD1. Trimming removed 3 bases from V and 7 bases from J; junction bases left unmatched: 10. The CDR3 is 16 residues long. Germline CDR1 LGHNT, CDR2 FRNRAP. This CDR3 reads CASGFPQTGGGQPQHF. The CDR3 DNA reads TGTGCTAGTGGTTTCCCCCAGACAGGGGGTGGACAGCCCCAGCATTTT.

This sequence joins TRBV12-3 or TRBV12-4 and TRBJ1-5; D is unclear. V was cut by 8 bases and J by 0 bases, with 8 bases left in between. This CDR3 spans 13 amino acids. CDR3 amino acids: CASRGYSNQPQHF. The CDR3 DNA reads TGTGCCAGCCGAGGTTATAGCAATCAGCCCCAGCATTTT.

The gene calls are TRBV3-1 (or the pseudogene TRBV3-2) and TRBJ1-2, with D hard to call. Trimming removed 4 bases from V and 0 bases from J, with 12 bases in between. The CDR3 is 15 amino acids. Germline CDR1 LGHDT, CDR2 YNNKEL (reference sequence). CDR3 protein: CASSRTQSSNYGYTF. CDR3 nucleotides: TGTGCCAGCAGCCGAACACAGAGCTCTAACTATGGCTACACCTTC.

This clone has a single count. The chain is built from TRBV7-2 and TRBJ2-4, with TRBD2 identical over 7 bases. Germline CDR1 is SGHTA and CDR2 is FQGNSA. With V trimmed by 5 bases and J by 4 bases, 17 bases remained unmatched. This CDR3 comprises 18 residues. In DNA, the CDR3 is TGTGCCAGCAGCCCCACCGTGCCCGGTTCTAGCGGAAAAAACATTCAGTACTTC. This gives the protein CASSPTVPGSSGKNIQYF.

This clone was observed a few times. This rearrangement joins TRBV27 to TRBJ2-2, with D unresolved. The CDR3 extends over 16 amino acids. Germline V gives CDR1 MNHEY, CDR2 SMNVEV (reference sequence). The V gene lost 3 bases and the J gene lost 2 bases, with 13 bases spanning the gap. The CDR3 DNA follows: TGTGCCAGCAGTTTGCGGAGCCCACATAACACCGGGGAGCTGTTTTTT. Translated, it gives CASSLRSPHNTGELFF.

This clone was observed a few times. J is TRBJ1-1 and V is TRBV3-1 (or the pseudogene TRBV3-2), with D possibly being TRBD1 (6 bases). The CDR3 is 15 residues long. V was trimmed by 3 bases and J by 5 bases, leaving 16 bases between them. The germline CDR1 and CDR2 sequences are LGHDT and YNNKEL (reference sequence). The CDR3 reads CASSQGPGQGTEAFF. For the CDR3, the DNA is TGTGCCAGCAGCCAGGGACCGGGACAAGGGACTGAAGCTTTCTTT.

This clone was counted a single time. V gene TRBV5-1 combines with J gene TRBJ1-2; no clear D. The CDR3 length is 13 residues. Germline values: CDR1 SGHRS, CDR2 YFSETQ. V lost 2 bases, J lost 4 bases, and 9 bases lay in between. This CDR3 reads CASSFGRVYGYTF. The CDR3, as DNA: TGCGCCAGCAGCTTTGGCCGGGTCTATGGCTACACCTTC. The variable domain in full, completed from reference TRBV5-1 and TRBJ1-2, reads KAGVTQTPRYLIKTRGQQVTLSCSPISGHRSVSWYQQTPGQGLQFLFEYFSETQRNKGNFPGRFSGRQFSNSRSEMNVSTLELGDSALYLCASSFGRVYGYTFGSGTRLTVV.

The CDR3 sequence is CASSLDLAGGGSYNEQFF. In nucleotides, the CDR3 is TGTGCCAGCAGCCTGGATCTAGCGGGAGGGGGCTCCTACAATGAGCAGTTCTTC. The chain links TRBV4-2 to TRBJ2-1; 12 nucleotides line up with TRBD2. The CDR3 has 18 amino acids. Germline assignment: CDR1 LGHNA and CDR2 YNFKEQ. The ends lost 4 bases at V and 0 bases at J; junction bases unmatched: 7.